This TCR beta chain appears in the sequencing data of a study of blood T cell repertoires in COVID-19. Whole-study context: COVID-19 samples collected from the United States, Italy and Spain covered acute and convalescent phases. T cells, B-cell-depleted T cells, or PBMCs provided the cDNA or gDNA that served as material.

Enrolled during active infection, Seattle patients were then followed longitudinally. The CDR3 runs 14 residues. The V gene's germline CDR1 is SGHRS and CDR2 YFSETQ. V lost 2 bases and J lost 2; bases outside the gene matches: 1. Original analysis: Quantification of nucleated cells was approximated via reference gene primer amplification. TCRdb's table, derived via immunoSEQ multiplex PCR, lists solely in-frame clones and lacks some. The V and J calls and the clone size are those of that table, but D and trimming were determined from the DNA. The sample has about 43,000 clones, more than 75% seen once.

Sequencing input: peripheral blood. This TCR was recovered from a man aged 40-55 years with COVID-19, enrolled during active disease. The genes are TRBV5-1 and TRBJ2-5; 9 positions match TRBD1. In nucleotides, the CDR3 is TGCGCCAGCAGCTTACAGGGGGCACAAGAGACCCAGTACTTC. Protein product: CASSLQGAQETQYF.